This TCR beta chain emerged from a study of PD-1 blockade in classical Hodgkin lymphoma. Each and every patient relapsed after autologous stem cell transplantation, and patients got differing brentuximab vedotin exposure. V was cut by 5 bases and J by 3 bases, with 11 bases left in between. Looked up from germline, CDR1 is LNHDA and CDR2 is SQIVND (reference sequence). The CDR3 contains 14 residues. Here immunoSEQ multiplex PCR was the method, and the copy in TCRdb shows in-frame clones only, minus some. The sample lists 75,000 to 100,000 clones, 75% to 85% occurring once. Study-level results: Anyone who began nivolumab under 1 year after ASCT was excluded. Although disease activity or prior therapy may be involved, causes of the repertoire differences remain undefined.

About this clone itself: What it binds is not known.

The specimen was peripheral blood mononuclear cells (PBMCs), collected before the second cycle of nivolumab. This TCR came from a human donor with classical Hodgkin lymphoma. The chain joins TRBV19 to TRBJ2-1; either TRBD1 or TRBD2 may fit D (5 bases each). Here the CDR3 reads CASSGDEFYNEQFF. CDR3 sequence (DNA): TGTGCCAGTAGTGGGGACGAGTTCTACAATGAGCAGTTCTTC.